The table lists the clone carrying this T cell receptor (beta chain) with a few counts. The CDR3 totals 13 residues. Looked up from germline, CDR1 is MNHNS and CDR2 is SASEGT. V shed 6 bases, J shed 4 bases, and the junction held 5 bases outside the gene matches. This sample stems from a study of T cells in Graves' hyperthyroidism and ophthalmopathy. Patients were excluded because of uncontrolled infection, other autoimmune disease, pregnancy or lactation. Amplified TCR beta CDR3 regions derived from RNA transcripts. In the first-round RT-PCR of the TCR CDR3, the HTBI primer set was used. TCRdb reanalysed the multiplex PCR reads using MiXCR and keeps one entry per CDR3 protein. Of 540,000 or so distinct CDR3 sequences detected, 15% to 18% appear once; the ten largest clones hold less than 9.5%.

Sequencing used blood. The receptor was isolated from a woman under 40 with Graves' hyperthyroidism. This chain uses TRBV6-1 with TRBJ1-2, with 7 positions matching TRBD1. Here the CDR3 reads CASRKTGIYGYTF. As DNA, the CDR3 is TGTGCCAGCAGAAAGACAGGGATCTATGGCTACACCTTC.